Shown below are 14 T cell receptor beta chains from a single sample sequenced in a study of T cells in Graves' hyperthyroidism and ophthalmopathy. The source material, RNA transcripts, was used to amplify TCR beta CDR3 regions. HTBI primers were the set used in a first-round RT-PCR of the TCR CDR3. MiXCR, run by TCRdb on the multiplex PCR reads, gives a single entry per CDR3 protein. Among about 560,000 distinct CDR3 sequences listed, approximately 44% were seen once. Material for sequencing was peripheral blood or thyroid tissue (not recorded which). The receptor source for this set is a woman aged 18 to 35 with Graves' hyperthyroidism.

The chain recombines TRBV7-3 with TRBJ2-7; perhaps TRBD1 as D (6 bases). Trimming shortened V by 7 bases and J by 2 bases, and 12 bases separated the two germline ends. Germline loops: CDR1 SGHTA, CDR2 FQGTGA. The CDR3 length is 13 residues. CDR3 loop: CASKGDTTYEQYF. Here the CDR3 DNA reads TGTGCCAGCAAAGGGGACACCACCTACGAGCAGTACTTC.

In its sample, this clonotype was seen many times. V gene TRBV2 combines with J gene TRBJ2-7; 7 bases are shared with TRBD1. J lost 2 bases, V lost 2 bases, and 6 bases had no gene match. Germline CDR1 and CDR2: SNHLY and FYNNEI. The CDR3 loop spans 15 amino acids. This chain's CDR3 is CASSEWGQSTYEQYF. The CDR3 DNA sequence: TGTGCCAGCAGTGAATGGGGACAGTCGACCTACGAGCAGTACTTC. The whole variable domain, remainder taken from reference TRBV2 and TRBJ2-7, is EPEVTQTPSHQVTQMGQEVILRCVPISNHLYFYWYRQILGQKVEFLVSFYNNEISEKSEIFDDQFSVERPDGSNFTLKIRSTKLEDSAMYFCASSEWGQSTYEQYFGPGTRLTVT.

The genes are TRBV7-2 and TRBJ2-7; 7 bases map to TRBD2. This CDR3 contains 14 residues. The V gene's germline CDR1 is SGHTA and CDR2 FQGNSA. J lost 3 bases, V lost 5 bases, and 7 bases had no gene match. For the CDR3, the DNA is TGTGCCAGCAGCCGAGACGGCGGGAGCTACGAGCAGTACTTC. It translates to CASSRDGGSYEQYF.

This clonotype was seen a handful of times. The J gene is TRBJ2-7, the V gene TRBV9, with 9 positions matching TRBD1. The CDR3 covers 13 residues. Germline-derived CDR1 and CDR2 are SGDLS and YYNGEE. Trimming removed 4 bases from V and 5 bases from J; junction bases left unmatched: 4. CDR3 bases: TGTGCCAGCAGCCGGACAGGGGTCGACGAGCAGTACTTC. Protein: CASSRTGVDEQYF.

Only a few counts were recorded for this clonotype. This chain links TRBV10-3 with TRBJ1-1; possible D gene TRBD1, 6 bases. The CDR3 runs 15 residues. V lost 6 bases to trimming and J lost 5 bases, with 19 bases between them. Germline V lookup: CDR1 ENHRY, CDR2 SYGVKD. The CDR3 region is CAISASDSSGTEAFF. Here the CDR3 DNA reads TGTGCCATCAGCGCTTCGGACAGCTCGGGAACTGAAGCTTTCTTT.

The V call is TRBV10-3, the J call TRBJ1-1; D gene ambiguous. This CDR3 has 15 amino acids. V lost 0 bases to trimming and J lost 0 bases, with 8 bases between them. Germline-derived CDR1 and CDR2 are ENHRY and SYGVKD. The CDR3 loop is CAISESDLVNTEAFF. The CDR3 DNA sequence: TGTGCCATCAGTGAGTCTGACCTCGTGAACACTGAAGCTTTCTTT.

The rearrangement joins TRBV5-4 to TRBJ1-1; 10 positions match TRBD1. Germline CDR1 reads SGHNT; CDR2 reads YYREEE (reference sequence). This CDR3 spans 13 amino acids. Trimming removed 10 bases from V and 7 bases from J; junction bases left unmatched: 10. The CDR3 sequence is CACNPGQGLEAFF. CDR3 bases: TGTGCCTGCAATCCGGGACAGGGGCTTGAAGCTTTCTTT.

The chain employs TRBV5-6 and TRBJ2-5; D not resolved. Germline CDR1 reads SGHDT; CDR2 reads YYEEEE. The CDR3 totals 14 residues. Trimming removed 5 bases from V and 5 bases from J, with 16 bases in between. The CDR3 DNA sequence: TGTGCCAGCAGTTGGCAAGACTCAAGGGAGACCCAGTACTTC. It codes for CASSWQDSRETQYF.

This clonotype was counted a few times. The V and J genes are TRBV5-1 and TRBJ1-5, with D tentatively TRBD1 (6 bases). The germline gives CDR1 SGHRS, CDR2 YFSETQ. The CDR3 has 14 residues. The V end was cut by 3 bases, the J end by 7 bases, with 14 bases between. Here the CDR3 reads CASSWRGGEQPQHF. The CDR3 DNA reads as TGCGCCAGCAGCTGGAGGGGGGGGGAACAGCCCCAGCATTTT.

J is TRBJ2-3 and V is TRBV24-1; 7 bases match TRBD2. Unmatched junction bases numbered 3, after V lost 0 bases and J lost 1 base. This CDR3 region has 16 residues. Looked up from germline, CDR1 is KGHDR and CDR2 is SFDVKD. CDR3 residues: CATSDLAGVGTDTQYF. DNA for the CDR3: TGTGCCACCAGTGATTTGGCGGGAGTGGGCACAGATACGCAGTATTTT.

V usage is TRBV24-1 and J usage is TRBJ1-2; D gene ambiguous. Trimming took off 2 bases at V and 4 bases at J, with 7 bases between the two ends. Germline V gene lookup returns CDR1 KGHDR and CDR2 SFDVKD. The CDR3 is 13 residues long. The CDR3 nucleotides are TGTGCCACCAGTGATTCTCCATTCTATGGCTACACCTTC. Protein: CATSDSPFYGYTF.

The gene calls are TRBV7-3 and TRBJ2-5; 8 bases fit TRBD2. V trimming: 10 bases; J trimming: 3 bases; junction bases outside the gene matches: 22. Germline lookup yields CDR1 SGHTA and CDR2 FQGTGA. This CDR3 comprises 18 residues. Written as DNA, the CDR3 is TGTGCCACCGAGACCGCGGGGTCCGGACTAGCACACAAAGAGACCCAGTACTTC. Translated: CATETAGSGLAHKETQYF.

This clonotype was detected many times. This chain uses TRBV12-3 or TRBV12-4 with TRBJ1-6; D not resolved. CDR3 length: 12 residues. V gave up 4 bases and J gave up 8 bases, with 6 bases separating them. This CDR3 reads CASSWFDSPLHF. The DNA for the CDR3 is TGTGCCAGCAGTTGGTTTGATTCACCCCTCCACTTT.

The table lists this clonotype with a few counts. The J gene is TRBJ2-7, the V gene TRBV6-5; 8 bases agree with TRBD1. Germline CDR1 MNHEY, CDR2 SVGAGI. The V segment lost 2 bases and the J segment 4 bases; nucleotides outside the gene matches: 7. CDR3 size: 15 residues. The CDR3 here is CASSYAPRGQYEQYF. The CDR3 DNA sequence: TGTGCCAGCAGTTACGCTCCCAGGGGGCAATACGAGCAGTACTTC.